The 28 T cell receptor beta chains given below trace back to one sample, sequenced in a study of OX40 agonist ivuxolimab in advanced cancers. TCRdb's table, derived via immunoSEQ multiplex PCR, lists solely in-frame clones and lacks some. Counted here are fewer than 40,000 clones, roughly 87% occurring once; the ten biggest clones make up around 20%. The sequenced sample was CD4+ or CD8+ T cells sorted from blood, obtained in a trial of the OX40 agonist ivuxolimab. Receptors originate from an adult with an advanced solid tumor such as melanoma, head and neck, liver or kidney cancer.

This sequence joins TRBV5-4 and TRBJ2-1; 9 bases align to TRBD1. With V trimmed by 2 bases and J by 7 bases, 4 bases remained unmatched. This CDR3 is built from 14 residues. CDR1 and CDR2 (germline): SGHNT, YYREEE (reference sequence). In DNA form, the CDR3 reads TGTGCCAGCAGCTTTTTGGGACAGGGAAATGAGCAGTTCTTC. Residues: CASSFLGQGNEQFF.

The CDR3 DNA is TGTGCCAGCAGCGGTCCCGGGACAGGGCAGGGGTACCAAGAGACCCAGTACTTC. Translated: CASSGPGTGQGYQETQYF. This sequence joins TRBV9 and TRBJ2-5; 9 positions agree with TRBD1. The junction had 12 bases not matched to a gene; V was cut back by 3 bases and J by 0 bases. The CDR3 loop spans 18 amino acids. Germline values: CDR1 SGDLS, CDR2 YYNGEE. Filled out from reference TRBV9 and TRBJ2-5, the complete variable domain reads DSGVTQTPKHLITATGQRVTLRCSPRSGDLSVYWYQQSLDQGLQFLIQYYNGEERAKGNILERFSAQQFPDLHSELNLSSLELGDSALYFCASSGPGTGQGYQETQYFGPGTRLLVL.

The gene calls are TRBV4-1 and TRBJ2-7, with 8 bases matching TRBD1. CDR3 length: 16 residues. The germline V gene encodes CDR1 MGHRA and CDR2 YSYEKL. The V gene end was trimmed by 0 bases and the J gene end by 1 base; junction bases not matched to a gene: 5. The CDR3 is CASSQDFWTGSYEQYF. Here the CDR3 DNA reads TGCGCCAGCAGCCAAGATTTCTGGACAGGGTCCTACGAGCAGTACTTC.

The CDR3 here is CTSSQDRYWEFF. The CDR3 nucleotides read TGCACCAGCAGCCAAGATAGGTACTGGGAGTTCTTC. The V gene is TRBV1, the J gene TRBJ2-1. TRBV1 represents a pseudogene. The CDR3 runs to 12 residues.

V usage is TRBV10-3 and J usage is TRBJ2-7; TRBD1 matches 8 bases. This CDR3 is built from 14 residues. Trimming cost V 4 bases and J 7 bases; bases outside gene matches: 9. The germline V gene has CDR1 ENHRY and CDR2 SYGVKD. Written as DNA, the CDR3 is TGTGCCATCAGTGTCACGGACAGGGTTGATGAGCAGTACTTC. Protein: CAISVTDRVDEQYF.

The V call is TRBV5-5, the J call TRBJ2-7, with TRBD2 as a possible D gene (6 bases). The CDR3 covers 12 residues. The germline CDR1 and CDR2 sequences are SGHKS and YYEKEE (reference sequence). Trimming left V 7 bases short and J 3 bases short, with 11 bases between. The CDR3 reads CASGGTYYEQYF. The CDR3 coding sequence is TGTGCCAGCGGAGGGACCTACTACGAGCAGTACTTC.

On this clone itself: Germline is not matched at one junction end, which may reflect a read error. V and J are TRBV7-7 and TRBJ2-2; 9 nucleotides align to TRBD1. This CDR3 is 17 amino acids long. Germline V CDR1 and CDR2: SSHAT, FNYEAQ (reference sequence). The CDR3 reads CASSLGTGSANTGELFF. In nucleotides, the CDR3 is TGTGCTAGCAGCTTAGGGACAGGGAGCGCGAACACCGGGGAGCTGTTTTTT.

This clone was picked up a small number of times. The chain joins TRBV19 to TRBJ1-1, with D unclear. With 5 bases removed from V and 1 base from J, the gap between germline ends came to 5 bases. The CDR3 is 12 residues long. Germline loops: CDR1 LNHDA, CDR2 SQIVND (reference sequence). CDR3 sequence: CASSYGNTEAFF. CDR3 bases: TGTGCCAGTAGTTATGGGAACACTGAAGCTTTCTTT.

The rearrangement uses TRBV5-1 and TRBJ2-7; possible D gene TRBD1, 6 bases. This CDR3 comprises 14 residues. Trimming stripped 4 bases from V and 2 bases from J, with 13 bases between. The germline gives CDR1 SGHRS, CDR2 YFSETQ. The CDR3 reads CASSLTGPPYEQYF. The CDR3, as DNA: TGCGCCAGCAGCCTGACAGGCCCACCCTACGAGCAGTACTTC.

The CDR3 region is CASSVLGQSQETQYF. The CDR3 region has the DNA TGTGCCAGCAGCGTATTGGGACAGAGCCAAGAGACCCAGTACTTC. The V call is TRBV9, the J call TRBJ2-5; TRBD1 matches at 7 bases. V lost 1 base and J lost 1; bases outside the gene matches: 4. The CDR3 runs 15 residues. Per germline, CDR1 SGDLS and CDR2 YYNGEE.

V is TRBV2 and J is TRBJ1-6; D is possibly TRBD1 (6 bases). CDR1 is SNHLY, CDR2 FYNNEI, per germline. This CDR3 is 18 amino acids long. V gave up 1 base and J gave up 1 base, with 14 bases separating them. CDR3 sequence (DNA): TGTGCCAGCAGTGAAGGGGGGGCAGGGAGTTCCTATAATTCACCCCTCCACTTT. Translated, it gives CASSEGGAGSSYNSPLHF.

This chain connects TRBV5-6 to TRBJ1-2; D is uncertain. CDR3 length equals 14 residues. V was cut by 6 bases and J by 3 bases, with 15 bases left in between. Germline CDR1 SGHDT, CDR2 YYEEEE. The DNA of the CDR3 is TGTGCCAGCACCCCGGGCGGCTGGGACTATGGCTACACCTTC. Amino acids: CASTPGGWDYGYTF.

To note about this clone: A read error may account for a junction end that differs from germline. This chain links TRBV7-9 with TRBJ1-1; D is possibly TRBD1 (5 bases). This CDR3 has 14 residues. Germline-derived CDR1 and CDR2 are SEHNR and FQNEAQ (reference sequence). The CDR3: CASSVAAGRFEAFF. The CDR3 region has the DNA TGTGCCAGCAGCGTAGCGGCAGGGCGTTTTGAAGCTTTCTTT.

J is TRBJ2-1 and V is TRBV11-3; TRBD1 might be the D (6 bases). CDR1 SGHNT and CDR2 YENEEA come from the germline V gene. The CDR3 length is 15 residues. V dropped 5 bases and J dropped 4 bases, with 15 bases sitting between them. The CDR3 nucleotides read TGTGCCAGCAGCCCGAGAATGGACAGTTACAATGAGCAGTTCTTC. It encodes CASSPRMDSYNEQFF.

The chain employs TRBV5-6 and TRBJ1-2, with no clear D. V was shortened by 1 base and J by 1 base, with 5 bases between the two germline ends. The CDR3 spans 13 residues. Per germline, CDR1 SGHDT and CDR2 YYEEEE. The CDR3 reads CASSLSGNYGYTF. The CDR3 DNA follows: TGTGCCAGCAGCTTGAGTGGTAACTATGGCTACACCTTC.

This chain uses TRBV6-4 with TRBJ1-4, with 9 bases matching TRBD1. This CDR3 has 13 amino acids. Germline CDR1 MRHNA, CDR2 SNTAGT. V dropped 8 bases and J dropped 8; count of bases not matched to a gene: 6. The CDR3: CASGRDREEKLFF. Written as DNA, the CDR3 is TGTGCCAGCGGCCGGGACAGGGAGGAAAAACTGTTTTTT.

This chain links TRBV5-4 with TRBJ2-2; D is uncertain. Trimming pared 0 bases from V and 2 bases from J, leaving 5 bases between. Germline lookup yields CDR1 SGHNT and CDR2 YYREEE (reference sequence). The CDR3 is 14 residues long. CDR3: CASSLAGNTGELFF. The DNA for the CDR3 is TGTGCCAGCAGCTTGGCCGGTAACACCGGGGAGCTGTTTTTT.

The V gene is TRBV5-8, the J gene TRBJ1-1; D possibly corresponds to TRBD1 (5 bases). Between the trimmed V and J ends, which lost 1 base and 0 bases, there was a span of 13 bases. The CDR3 runs to 16 residues. CDR1 and CDR2 (germline): SGHTS, YDEGEE. The CDR3, as DNA: TGTGCCAGCAGCTTGAGGGGAAAGCTTATGAACACTGAAGCTTTCTTT. This codes for CASSLRGKLMNTEAFF.

The chain employs TRBV11-1 and TRBJ2-7; 8 nucleotides line up with TRBD1. This CDR3 has 15 amino acids. Trimming took 5 bases from V and 4 from J; bases not matched to a gene: 10. Germline lookup yields CDR1 SGHAT and CDR2 FQDESV (reference sequence). The CDR3 protein is CASSRTGTGFYEQYF. The CDR3 nucleotides are TGTGCCAGCAGCCGAACCGGGACAGGATTTTACGAGCAGTACTTC.

This clone was seen just once. The chain recombines TRBV2 with TRBJ2-1; TRBD2 matches at 7 bases. Germline loops: CDR1 SNHLY, CDR2 FYNNEI. V lost 6 bases, J lost 7 bases, and 12 bases stayed unmatched. The length of the CDR3 is 15 residues. In DNA form, the CDR3 reads TGTGCCAGCAGGGGACGGGGGACTACCTTTAATGAGCAGTTCTTC. Translated: CASRGRGTTFNEQFF.

This clone is a singleton in its sample. The chain carries TRBV4-1 and TRBJ1-4; 7 bases agree with TRBD1. The CDR3 consists of 15 residues. Germline V gene data show CDR1 as MGHRA and CDR2 as YSYEKL. V lost 2 bases, J lost 4 bases, and 4 bases stayed unmatched. The DNA of the CDR3 is TGCGCCAGCAGCCAATCGACAGGGCTTAATGAAAAACTGTTTTTT. It yields the protein CASSQSTGLNEKLFF.

This chain joins TRBV15 and TRBJ1-1, with D possibly matching TRBD1 (6 bases). Trimming removed 0 bases from V and 0 bases from J, with 11 bases in between. The CDR3 length is 16 residues. From germline, CDR1 is LNHNV and CDR2 YYDKDF (reference sequence). The CDR3 DNA sequence: TGTGCCACCAGCAGAGATCCGGGGGCGATGAACACTGAAGCTTTCTTT. It translates to CATSRDPGAMNTEAFF.

This clone was detected once. The chain employs TRBV19 and TRBJ2-7; maybe TRBD1 (7 bases). The CDR3 is made up of 16 amino acids. V lost 2 bases to trimming and J lost 2 bases, with 16 bases between them. Germline CDR1 LNHDA, CDR2 SQIVND (reference sequence). The CDR3 bases are TGTGCCAGTAGTATATTCACAGGGGAGGTACCCTACGAGCAGTACTTC. Its protein is CASSIFTGEVPYEQYF.

V and J are TRBV30 and TRBJ2-1, with D hard to call. Germline lookup yields CDR1 GTSNPN and CDR2 SVGIG (reference sequence). V was trimmed by 3 bases and J by 3 bases, leaving 12 bases between them. This CDR3 is 14 amino acids long. DNA for the CDR3: TGTGCCTGGAGCAGTGGTGTAGACTACAATGAGCAGTTCTTC. This translates into CAWSSGVDYNEQFF.

The chain recombines TRBV27 with TRBJ2-7; 9 nucleotides match TRBD2. This CDR3 spans 15 amino acids. Trimming took 4 bases from V and 4 from J; bases not matched to a gene: 8. Germline CDR1 and CDR2: MNHEY and SMNVEV (reference sequence). CDR3 amino acids: CASSWEAGGPYEQYF. As DNA, the CDR3 is TGTGCCAGCAGTTGGGAGGCGGGGGGGCCTTACGAGCAGTACTTC.

The V and J genes are TRBV5-1 and TRBJ1-3, with 7 bases matching TRBD1. J lost 2 bases, V lost 0 bases, and 5 bases had no gene match. CDR3 length: 16 amino acids. Germline V gene lookup returns CDR1 SGHRS and CDR2 YFSETQ. The CDR3 DNA reads TGCGCCAGCAGCTTGGATGAGACAGGGACTGGAAACACCATATATTTT. It yields the protein CASSLDETGTGNTIYF.

In regard to this clone: This sequence is one base from a far larger clone and is likely a read error. This chain uses TRBV5-2 with TRBJ1-1; TRBD1 was called by the table and not checked on the DNA. TRBV5-2 is noted as a pseudogene. The CDR3 has 15 residues. CDR3 nucleotides: TGTGCCAGCAGCCAAGAGTGGCAGGGCTACACTGAAGCTTTCTTT. Translating it yields CASSQEWQGYTEAFF.

V and J are TRBV4-1 and TRBJ1-1; D not certain. The germline V gene has CDR1 MGHRA and CDR2 YSYEKL. The CDR3 is 13 amino acids. V was cut by 1 base and J by 1 base, with 4 bases left in between. The CDR3 sequence is CASSQGPNTEAFF. DNA of the CDR3: TGCGCCAGCAGCCAAGGACCGAACACTGAAGCTTTCTTT.